A selection of T cell receptor beta chains follows, all from one sample in a study of Ad26.COV2.S vaccination and SARS-CoV-2 variants. The assay was immunoSEQ multiplex PCR, and TCRdb's table has in-frame clones only and misses some. This table has about 280,000 clones, about 90% appearing once. The input for sequencing was peripheral blood, taken in a trial of Ad26.COV2.S vaccine versus placebo. The receptors here all came from a person between 18 and 65 years old who received the Ad26.COV2.S COVID-19 vaccine or a placebo. Each CDR3 is given with its conserved first and last residue. A D gene is named only where the DNA matches it firmly. Clone size is stated in some rows and not others, as once, few, many or a class when expanded.

J: TRBJ1-4; size: -; V: TRBV5-1; D: TRBD1; CDR3: CASSHRGQTENEKLFF; DNA: TGCGCCAGCAGCCACCGGGGACAGACAGAAAATGAAAAACTGTTTTTT
J: TRBJ1-1; size: -; V: TRBV27; D: -; CDR3: CASSKGTSTMNTEAFF; DNA: TGTGCCAGCAGTAAAGGGACATCCACGATGAACACTGAAGCTTTCTTT
J: TRBJ1-2; size: -; V: TRBV28; D: TRBD1; CDR3: CASRLGQGYYGYTF; DNA: TGTGCCAGCCGGCTGGGACAGGGGTACTATGGCTACACCTTC
J: TRBJ2-7; size: few; V: TRBV3-1/TRBV3-2; D: -; CDR3: CASSPNTRYEQYF; DNA: TGTGCCAGCAGCCCCAACACCCGTTACGAGCAGTACTTC
J: TRBJ2-7; size: -; V: TRBV28; D: -; CDR3: CASSLHRAYEQYF; DNA: TGTGCCAGCAGTTTACACCGGGCCTACGAGCAGTACTTC
J: TRBJ1-1; size: -; V: TRBV19; D: -; CDR3: CASSPERYNTEAFF; DNA: TGTGCCAGTAGCCCCGAGAGGTATAACACTGAAGCTTTCTTT
J: TRBJ1-3; size: -; V: TRBV4-3; D: -; CDR3: CASSQERPRESGGNTIYF; DNA: TGCGCCAGCAGCCAAGAACGGCCACGGGAATCGGGAGGAAACACCATATATTTT
J: TRBJ1-2; size: -; V: TRBV18; D: -; CDR3: CASSPGGDYGYTF; DNA: TGTGCCAGCTCACCAGGGGGGGATTATGGCTACACCTTC
J: TRBJ1-6; size: -; V: TRBV6-1; D: -; CDR3: CASSEWGADSPLHF; DNA: TGTGCCAGCAGTGAATGGGGGGCGGATTCACCCCTCCACTTT
J: TRBJ2-7; size: -; V: TRBV6-5; D: -; CDR3: CASSYDGTSSYEQYF; DNA: TGTGCCAGCAGTTACGATGGGACTTCCTCCTACGAGCAGTACTTC
J: TRBJ1-1; size: -; V: TRBV7-9; D: -; CDR3: CASSLVIYEAFF; DNA: TGTGCCAGCAGCTTGGTTATTTATGAAGCTTTCTTT
J: TRBJ2-2; size: -; V: TRBV27; D: TRBD2; CDR3: CASNYHSGGPMTGELFF; DNA: TGTGCCAGCAATTATCATAGCGGGGGGCCTATGACCGGGGAGCTGTTTTTT
J: TRBJ1-2; size: -; V: TRBV30; D: -; CDR3: CAWSVPDSGGGYTF; DNA: TGTGCCTGGAGTGTACCGGACTCCGGCGGCGGCTACACCTTC
J: TRBJ1-1; size: -; V: TRBV14; D: -; CDR3: CASSQEHRFNTEAFF; DNA: TGTGCCAGCAGCCAAGAACACAGGTTTAACACTGAAGCTTTCTTT
J: TRBJ2-7; size: -; V: TRBV7-2; D: -; CDR3: CASSKRPERYEQYF; DNA: TGTGCCAGCAGCAAAAGGCCGGAGCGCTACGAGCAGTACTTC
J: TRBJ2-7; size: few; V: TRBV27; D: -; CDR3: CASSSLRENGYEQYF; DNA: TGTGCCAGCAGCTCCCTCCGGGAGAACGGGTACGAGCAGTACTTC
J: TRBJ1-4; size: -; V: TRBV6-5; D: TRBD1; CDR3: CASTPQGAGEKLFF; DNA: TGTGCCAGCACTCCTCAGGGGGCAGGTGAAAAACTGTTTTTT
J: TRBJ2-3; size: -; V: TRBV2; D: TRBD1; CDR3: CASSWDRFTDTQYF; DNA: TGTGCCAGCAGTTGGGACAGATTCACAGATACGCAGTATTTT
J: TRBJ2-1; size: -; V: TRBV2; D: -; CDR3: CASSWFGAPSNEQFF; DNA: TGTGCCAGCAGTTGGTTTGGAGCTCCGAGTAATGAGCAGTTCTTC
J: TRBJ1-2; size: -; V: TRBV4-3; D: TRBD1; CDR3: CASSQYPGQGNYGYTF; DNA: TGCGCCAGCAGCCAATACCCGGGACAGGGGAACTATGGCTACACCTTC
J: TRBJ2-6; size: -; V: TRBV6-5; D: -; CDR3: CASRVQDSGANVLTF; DNA: TGTGCCAGCAGGGTACAGGACTCTGGGGCCAACGTCCTGACTTTC
J: TRBJ1-2; size: -; V: TRBV12-3/TRBV12-4; D: TRBD1; CDR3: CASSRQGSGYTF; DNA: TGTGCCAGCAGTCGACAGGGGTCTGGCTACACCTTC
J: TRBJ1-1; size: -; V: TRBV7-3; D: TRBD1; CDR3: CASSLDRGSNTEAFF; DNA: TGTGCCAGCAGCCTTGACAGGGGTTCGAACACTGAAGCTTTCTTT
J: TRBJ2-3; size: -; V: TRBV30; D: TRBD1; CDR3: CAWSVWDRGRADTQYF; DNA: TGTGCCTGGAGTGTATGGGACAGGGGTAGGGCAGATACGCAGTATTTT